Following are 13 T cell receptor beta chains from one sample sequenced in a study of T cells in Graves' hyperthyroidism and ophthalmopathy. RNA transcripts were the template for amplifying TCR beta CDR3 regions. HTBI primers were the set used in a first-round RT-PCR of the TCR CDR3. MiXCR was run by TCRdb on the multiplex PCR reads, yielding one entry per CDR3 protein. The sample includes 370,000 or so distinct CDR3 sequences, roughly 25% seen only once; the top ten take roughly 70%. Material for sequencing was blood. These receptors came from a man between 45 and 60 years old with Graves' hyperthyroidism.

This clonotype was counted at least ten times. CDR3 bases: TGTGCCAGCACCCTCCCTGCAGGCCAGGGGTTGGCTTTCTTT. Amino acid sequence: CASTLPAGQGLAFF. V usage is TRBV28 and J usage is TRBJ1-1, with a weak D call TRBD1 (6 bases). The CDR3 is 14 amino acids. V gave up 7 bases and J gave up 11 bases, with 23 bases separating them. The germline V gene encodes CDR1 MDHEN and CDR2 SYDVKM.

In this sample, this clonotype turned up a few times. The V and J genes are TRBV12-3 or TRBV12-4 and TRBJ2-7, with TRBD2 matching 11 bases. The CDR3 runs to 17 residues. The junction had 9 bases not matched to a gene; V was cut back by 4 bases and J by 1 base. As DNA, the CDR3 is TGTGCCAGCAGTTCCGACCTAACTAGCGGGAGTTCCTACGAGCAGTACTTC. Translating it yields CASSSDLTSGSSYEQYF.

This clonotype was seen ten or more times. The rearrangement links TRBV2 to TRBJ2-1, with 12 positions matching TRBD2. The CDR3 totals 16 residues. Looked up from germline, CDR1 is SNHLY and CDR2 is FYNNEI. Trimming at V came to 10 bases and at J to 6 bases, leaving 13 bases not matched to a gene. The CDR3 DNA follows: TGTGCCACCCTTCTCAGACTAGCGGGAGCTGTCAATGAGCAGTTCTTC. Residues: CATLLRLAGAVNEQFF.

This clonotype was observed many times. CDR3 residues: CASSRVGFYEQFF. The CDR3 DNA sequence: TGTGCCAGCAGCCGGGTGGGGTTTTATGAGCAGTTCTTC. This rearrangement joins TRBV3-1 to TRBJ2-1; the D is unclear. Germline V lookup: CDR1 LGHDT, CDR2 YNNKEL (reference sequence). The V gene lost 4 bases and the J gene lost 8 bases, with 12 bases spanning the gap. The CDR3 is made up of 13 amino acids.

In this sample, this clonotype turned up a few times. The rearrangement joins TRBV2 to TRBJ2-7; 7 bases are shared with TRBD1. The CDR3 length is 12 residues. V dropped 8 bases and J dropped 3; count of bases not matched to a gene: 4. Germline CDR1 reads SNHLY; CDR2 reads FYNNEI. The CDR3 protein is CASERQGYEQYF. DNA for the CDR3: TGTGCCAGCGAGAGACAGGGCTACGAGCAGTACTTC.

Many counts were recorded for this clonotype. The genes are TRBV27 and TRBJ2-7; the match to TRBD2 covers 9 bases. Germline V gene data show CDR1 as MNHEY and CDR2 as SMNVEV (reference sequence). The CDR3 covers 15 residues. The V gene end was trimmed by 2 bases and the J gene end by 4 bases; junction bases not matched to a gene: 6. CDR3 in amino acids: CASSLRAGGPYEQYF. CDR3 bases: TGTGCCAGCAGTTTAAGGGCGGGAGGGCCGTACGAGCAGTACTTC.

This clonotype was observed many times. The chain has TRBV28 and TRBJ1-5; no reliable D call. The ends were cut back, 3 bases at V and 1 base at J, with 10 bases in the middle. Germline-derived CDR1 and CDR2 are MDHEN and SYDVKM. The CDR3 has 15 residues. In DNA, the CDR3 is TGTGCCAGCAGTTTCGTTGGACGAAGCAATCAGCCCCAGCATTTT. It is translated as CASSFVGRSNQPQHF.

The CDR3 spells CASTPPGDEQFF. CDR3 in DNA: TGTGCCAGCACCCCTCCAGGCGATGAGCAGTTCTTC. The gene calls are TRBV7-8 and TRBJ2-1, with no clear D. The CDR3 runs to 12 residues. Germline values: CDR1 SGHVS, CDR2 FQNEAQ. V was shortened by 7 bases and J by 8 bases, with 12 bases between the two germline ends.

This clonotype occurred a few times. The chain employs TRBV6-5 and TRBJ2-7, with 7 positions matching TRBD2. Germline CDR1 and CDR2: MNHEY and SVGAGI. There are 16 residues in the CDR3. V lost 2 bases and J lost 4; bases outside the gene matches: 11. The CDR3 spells CASSYVAPSGVYEQYF. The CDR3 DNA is TGTGCCAGCAGTTACGTAGCGCCTAGCGGAGTATACGAGCAGTACTTC.

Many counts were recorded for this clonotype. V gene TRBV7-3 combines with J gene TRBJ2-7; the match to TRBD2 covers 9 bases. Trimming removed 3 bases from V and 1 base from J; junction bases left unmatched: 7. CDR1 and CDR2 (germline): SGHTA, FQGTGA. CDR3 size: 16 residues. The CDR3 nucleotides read TGTGCCAGCAGCTTGGAAACTAGCGGGCTTTCCTACGAGCAGTACTTC. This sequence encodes CASSLETSGLSYEQYF.

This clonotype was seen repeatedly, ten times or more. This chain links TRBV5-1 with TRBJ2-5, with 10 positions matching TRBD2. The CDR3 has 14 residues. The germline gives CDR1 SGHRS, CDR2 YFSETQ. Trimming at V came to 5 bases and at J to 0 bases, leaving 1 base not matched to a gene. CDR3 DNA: TGCGCCAGCAGACTAGCGGGGAACCAAGAGACCCAGTACTTC. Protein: CASRLAGNQETQYF.

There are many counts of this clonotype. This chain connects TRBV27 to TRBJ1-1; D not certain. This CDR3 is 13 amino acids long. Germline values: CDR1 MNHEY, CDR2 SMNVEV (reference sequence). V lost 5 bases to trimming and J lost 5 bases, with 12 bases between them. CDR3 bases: TGTGCCAGCAGTCCGTCGGTGAGGACTGAAGCTTTCTTT. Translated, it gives CASSPSVRTEAFF.

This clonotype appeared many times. The CDR3 coding sequence is TGTGCCAGCAGCTTTCGTTTTAGCGGGATGGGCACCTACAATGAGCAGTTCTTC. Translated: CASSFRFSGMGTYNEQFF. The chain carries TRBV11-2 and TRBJ2-1; 8 bases are a match to TRBD2. CDR1 is SGHAT, CDR2 FQNNGV, per germline. V was pared by 3 bases and J by 2 bases, with 12 bases of the junction left unmatched. The length of the CDR3 is 18 residues.